These 9 T cell receptor beta chains came from one sample sequenced in a study of blood T cells in healthy people across ages. Alongside a J-beta primer mix, a sample-barcoded 5' primer served in a second PCR lasting roughly 6 to 12 cycles. TCRdb re-called the 5' RACE reads with MiXCR, one entry per CDR3 protein. The table records about 580,000 distinct CDR3 sequences, around 48% of them present only once. Sequencing used blood. Receptors were obtained from a man older than 75 in good health.

The V call is TRBV4-3, the J call TRBJ1-2; D ambiguous. Germline CDR1 LGHNA, CDR2 YSLEER. The CDR3 contains 14 residues. Trimming took off 5 bases at V and 2 bases at J, with 12 bases between the two ends. CDR3 bases: TGCGCCAGCAGCGCAAGGTCGGGGAACTATGGCTACACCTTC. Translated: CASSARSGNYGYTF.

In its sample, this clonotype was seen a few times. The CDR3 loop reads CASSLRQGAGETQYF. Written as DNA, the CDR3 is TGTGCCAGCAGTTTAAGACAGGGAGCAGGGGAGACCCAGTACTTC. The chain has TRBV28 and TRBJ2-5, with 7 bases aligning to TRBD1. The CDR3 sequence is 15 residues long. The J segment lost 5 bases and the V segment lost 2 bases, leaving 8 bases of the junction unmatched. Germline CDR1 and CDR2: MDHEN and SYDVKM.

The genes are TRBV2 and TRBJ2-3; TRBD2 matches at 7 bases. The V segment lost 9 bases and the J segment 3 bases; nucleotides outside the gene matches: 3. Germline V gene data show CDR1 as SNHLY and CDR2 as FYNNEI. The CDR3 covers 12 residues. CDR3 DNA sequence: TGTGCCAGAGGACTAGTAACAGATACGCAGTATTTT. Translating gives CARGLVTDTQYF. Based on the CDR3 plus reference TRBV2 and TRBJ2-3, the full variable domain is EPEVTQTPSHQVTQMGQEVILRCVPISNHLYFYWYRQILGQKVEFLVSFYNNEISEKSEIFDDQFSVERPDGSNFTLKIRSTKLEDSAMYFCARGLVTDTQYFGPGTRLTVL.

This clonotype was seen a few times. The chain is built from TRBV20-1 and TRBJ2-7; D might be TRBD1 or TRBD2, each matching 6 bases. The CDR3 totals 12 residues. Germline CDR1 is DFQATT and CDR2 is SNEGSKA (reference sequence). V lost 5 bases, J lost 0 bases, and 8 bases lay in between. The CDR3 region is CSAGGPSYEQYF. In DNA form, the CDR3 reads TGCAGTGCTGGGGGGCCCTCCTACGAGCAGTACTTC.

The genes are TRBV20-1 and TRBJ2-1; tentatively, D is TRBD1 or TRBD2 (6 bases each). The germline V and J ends were trimmed by 8 bases and 8 bases, with 22 bases remaining between them. From germline, CDR1 is DFQATT and CDR2 SNEGSKA (reference sequence). This CDR3 is built from 14 residues. This chain's CDR3 is CSSPSRGALHEQFF. The DNA for the CDR3 is TGCAGTTCCCCTTCGAGGGGGGCCCTACATGAGCAGTTCTTC.

J is TRBJ2-1 and V is TRBV7-9; weak D call: TRBD1 (5 bases). The CDR3 length is 13 residues. Per the germline V gene, CDR1 is SEHNR and CDR2 is FQNEAQ (reference sequence). V was cut by 2 bases and J by 5 bases, with 7 bases left in between. This CDR3 is CASSLIRDNEQFF. In DNA, the CDR3 is TGTGCCAGCAGCTTAATCAGGGACAATGAGCAGTTCTTC.

This clonotype was detected ten times or more. The gene calls are TRBV6-6 and TRBJ2-1; no definite D call. V gave up 4 bases and J gave up 1 base, with 11 bases separating them. The CDR3 extends over 15 amino acids. Germline V lookup: CDR1 MNHNY, CDR2 SVGAGI (reference sequence). The DNA of the CDR3 is TGTGCCAGCAGTTTAGCCGCCCCTTCCTACAATGAGCAGTTCTTC. Translating it yields CASSLAAPSYNEQFF.

As concerns this clonotype: Mismatch with germline at one junction end may stem from a read error. This chain uses TRBV2 with TRBJ2-3; D uncertain. The germline gives CDR1 SNHLY, CDR2 FYNNEI. This CDR3 region has 15 residues. CDR3 protein: CASSEADQSTDTQNF. Written as DNA, the CDR3 is TGTGCCAGCAGTGAAGCGGACCAGAGCACAGATACGCAGAATTTT.

This clonotype appeared a few times. The gene calls are TRBV7-9 and TRBJ1-4; 7 bases are a match to TRBD1. Trimming took 5 bases from V and 4 from J; bases not matched to a gene: 7. This CDR3 region has 15 residues. Germline lookup yields CDR1 SEHNR and CDR2 FQNEAQ (reference sequence). The CDR3 coding sequence is TGTGCCAGCAGCCAGAGACAGGGAGTTAATGAAAAACTGTTTTTT. Encoded protein: CASSQRQGVNEKLFF.